This entry lists 8 T cell receptor beta chains sequenced from one sample in a study of OX40 agonist ivuxolimab in advanced cancers. Measured with immunoSEQ multiplex PCR; TCRdb has only the in-frame clones, and not every one. Counted here are 75,000 to 100,000 clones, roughly nine tenths occurring once; the ten biggest clones make up around 0.32%. The sample consisted of CD4+ or CD8+ T cells sorted from blood, taken in a trial of the OX40 agonist ivuxolimab. The receptor set was obtained from an adult with an advanced solid tumor such as melanoma, head and neck, liver or kidney cancer.

The V and J genes are TRBV30 and TRBJ2-7; 7 nucleotides line up with TRBD2. CDR1 GTSNPN and CDR2 SVGIG come from the germline V gene (reference sequence). The CDR3 loop spans 14 amino acids. Trimming took 2 bases from V and 0 from J; bases not matched to a gene: 4. DNA for the CDR3: TGTGCCTGGAGTCACGGGAGGAACTCCTACGAGCAGTACTTC. Amino acid sequence: CAWSHGRNSYEQYF.

The chain recombines TRBV7-2 with TRBJ2-2, with 7 nucleotides matching TRBD2. V shed 3 bases, J shed 4 bases, and the junction held 5 bases outside the gene matches. Germline assignment: CDR1 SGHTA and CDR2 FQGNSA. This CDR3 contains 15 residues. The CDR3 reads CASSFRPSGTGELFF. CDR3 in DNA: TGTGCCAGCAGCTTCCGCCCTAGCGGCACCGGGGAGCTGTTTTTT.

This clone showed up just once. The chain recombines TRBV20-1 with TRBJ1-2, with D unresolved. The V end lost 3 bases, the J end lost 4 bases, and 0 bases lay between the germline ends. Looked up from germline, CDR1 is DFQATT and CDR2 is SNEGSKA (reference sequence). The CDR3 runs 9 residues. The CDR3 spells CSASYGYTF. In nucleotides, the CDR3 is TGCAGTGCTAGCTATGGCTACACCTTC.

CDR3: CAWSVAAGGNQPQHF. The CDR3 DNA is TGTGCCTGGAGTGTCGCGGCCGGTGGCAATCAGCCCCAGCATTTT. The chain uses TRBV30 and TRBJ1-5, with D uncertain. The CDR3 length is 15 residues. CDR1 and CDR2 (germline): GTSNPN, SVGIG (reference sequence). Trimming stripped 0 bases from V and 2 bases from J, with 11 bases between.

The rearrangement joins TRBV5-1 to TRBJ2-1; D is undetermined. From germline, CDR1 is SGHRS and CDR2 YFSETQ. Trimming took off 0 bases at V and 5 bases at J, with 9 bases between the two ends. CDR3 length: 14 amino acids. The CDR3 sequence: CASSLGNRDNEQFF. The CDR3 region has the DNA TGCGCCAGCAGCTTGGGAAATCGGGACAATGAGCAGTTCTTC.

The V call is TRBV18, the J call TRBJ2-5; no clear D. Trimming removed 6 bases from V and 0 bases from J, with 5 bases in between. Germline V gene lookup returns CDR1 KGHSH and CDR2 LQKENI. CDR3 size: 12 residues. The CDR3 nucleotides are TGTGCCAGCTCTCCTTACCAAGAGACCCAGTACTTC. Protein sequence: CASSPYQETQYF. The full variable domain, in which reference TRBV18 and TRBJ2-5 provide the parts outside the CDR3, is NAGVMQNPRHLVRRRGQEARLRCSPMKGHSHVYWYRQLPEEGLKFMVYLQKENIIDESGMPKERFSAEFPKEGPSILRIQQVVRGDSAAYFCASSPYQETQYFGPGTRLLVL.

This clone was counted once. This sequence joins TRBV7-6 and TRBJ2-5; 8 bases agree with TRBD1. This CDR3 is 15 amino acids long. Germline assignment: CDR1 SGHVS and CDR2 FNYEAQ. V lost 2 bases and J lost 4; bases outside the gene matches: 6. CDR3 bases: TGTGCCAGCAGCTTATTCGACAGGGGAGGAGAGACCCAGTACTTC. It encodes CASSLFDRGGETQYF.

This clone has more than one count but fewer than ten. This chain links TRBV19 with TRBJ2-6; 8 positions match TRBD1. Germline lookup yields CDR1 LNHDA and CDR2 SQIVND (reference sequence). The V segment lost 7 bases and the J segment 0 bases; nucleotides outside the gene matches: 5. This CDR3 has 16 residues. The CDR3 coding sequence is TGTGCCAGTAATAACAGGGGGACCTCTGGGGCCAACGTCCTGACTTTC. This codes for CASNNRGTSGANVLTF.